This T cell receptor beta chain was sequenced for a study of control samples from healthy donors and cancer patients. The CDR3 length is 13 residues. Germline V gives CDR1 LNHDA, CDR2 SQIVND (reference sequence). Deletions cut 5 bases from V and 7 bases from J, with 12 bases between. TCRdb's table, derived via immunoSEQ multiplex PCR, lists solely in-frame clones and lacks some. Here the sample spans a few hundred thousand clones, around 90% being singletons. The sequencing input was PBMCs. This receptor was taken from a man between 35 and 55 years old with head and neck cancer. This rearrangement joins TRBV19 to TRBJ2-1; D perhaps matches TRBD2 (6 bases). This chain's CDR3 is CASSAGIRNEQFF. In DNA form, the CDR3 reads TGTGCCAGTAGTGCGGGGATTCGGAATGAGCAGTTCTTC.